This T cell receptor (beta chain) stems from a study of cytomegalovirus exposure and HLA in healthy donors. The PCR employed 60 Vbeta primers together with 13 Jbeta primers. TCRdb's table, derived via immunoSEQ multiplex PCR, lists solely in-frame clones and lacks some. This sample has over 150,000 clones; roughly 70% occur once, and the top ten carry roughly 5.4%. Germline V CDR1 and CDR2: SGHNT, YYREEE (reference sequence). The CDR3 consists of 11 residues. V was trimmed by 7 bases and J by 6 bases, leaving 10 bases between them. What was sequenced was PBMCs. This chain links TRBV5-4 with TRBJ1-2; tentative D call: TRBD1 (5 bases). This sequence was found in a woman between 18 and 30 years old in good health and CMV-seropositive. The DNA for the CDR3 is TGTGCCAGCGGGGCGAAAAATGGCTACACCTTC. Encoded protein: CASGAKNGYTF.